Listed below are T cell receptor beta chains from one sample, sequenced in a study of PD-L1 blockade in urothelial cancer. Produced via immunoSEQ multiplex PCR; TCRdb's table is partial and in-frame only. The table shows 90,000 or so clones, with 70% to 90% occurring only once. The starting material was PBMCs, obtained around atezolizumab (anti-PD-L1) treatment. Receptor source: a woman aged 80 or over with urothelial cancer. Both conserved end residues are part of each CDR3. The D gene is left open where the match is weak. Rows give clone size only sometimes, using once, few, many, or a class for an expanded clone.

clone_size	d_call	v_call	j_call	cdr3_nt	cdr3_aa
-	TRBD2	TRBV10-3	TRBJ2-7	TGTGCCATCTCAACTAGCGGGTACGAGCAGTACTTC	CAISTSGYEQYF
-	-	TRBV29-1	TRBJ1-2	TGCAGCGTCACACGCTTGGACTCCCTCTATGGCTACACCTTC	CSVTRLDSLYGYTF
-	TRBD2	TRBV10-1	TRBJ2-1	TGCGCCAGCAGTGACCAGGGAGGGAATGAGCAGTTCTTC	CASSDQGGNEQFF
-	-	TRBV7-9	TRBJ1-2	TGTGCCAGCACCGCGGCGGGGGACTATGGCTACACCTTC	CASTAAGDYGYTF
-	TRBD1	TRBV27	TRBJ1-5	TGTGCCAGCAGTCATCGGACAGGAATTAGCAATCAGCCCCAGCATTTT	CASSHRTGISNQPQHF
-	TRBD1	TRBV7-9	TRBJ2-5	TGTGCCAGCAGCTTATCAGGGACAGGGCTAACAGAGACCCAGTACTTC	CASSLSGTGLTETQYF
-	TRBD1	TRBV2	TRBJ1-2	TGTGCCAGCTCGGGACAGAGCTATGGCTACACCTTC	CASSGQSYGYTF
-	TRBD1	TRBV7-9	TRBJ1-1	TGTGCCAGCAGCTTACAGGGGGCCCCGTATCTAACTGAAGCTTTCTTT	CASSLQGAPYLTEAFF
-	-	TRBV5-1	TRBJ1-4	TGCGCCAGCAGCTCGGGGGGGGTAACTAATGAAAAACTGTTTTTT	CASSSGGVTNEKLFF
-	-	TRBV18	TRBJ2-3	TGTGCCAGCTCACCACCGAGGTTCGCAGGGATAAACACAGATACGCAGTATTTT	CASSPPRFAGINTDTQYF
-	-	TRBV6-1	TRBJ1-4	TGTGCCAGCAGTGAAAGGGCAGGGTATGAAAAACTGTTTTTT	CASSERAGYEKLFF
-	-	TRBV9	TRBJ1-1	TGTGCCAGCAGCGTAGGAGGAATGAACACTGAAGCTTTCTTT	CASSVGGMNTEAFF
-	TRBD2	TRBV5-4	TRBJ2-6	TGTGCCAGCAGCTTGTACGGGAGGAGTTTAGGGGCCAACGTCCTGACTTTC	CASSLYGRSLGANVLTF
-	-	TRBV5-1	TRBJ1-1	TGCGCCAGCAGCTTAGGACAGAAGAACACTGAAGCTTTCTTT	CASSLGQKNTEAFF
-	TRBD2	TRBV4-2	TRBJ2-3	TGTGCCAGCAGCCAAGATGGTTTGGTAGCGGGAGGTGGGGCGGATACGCAGTATTTT	CASSQDGLVAGGGADTQYF
once	-	TRBV18	TRBJ2-7	TGTGCCAGTTCCGAGAGCCCCTACGAGCAGTACTTC	CASSESPYEQYF
-	-	TRBV7-6	TRBJ1-4	TGTGCCAGCAGCTCGTCTTGGTTCACCTCTCCTCGGAATGAAAAACTGTTTTTT	CASSSSWFTSPRNEKLFF
-	TRBD2	TRBV5-1	TRBJ2-3	TGCGCCAGCAGCTCGAAGGTAGCGGGAGGAGGCACAGATACGCAGTATTTT	CASSSKVAGGGTDTQYF
-	TRBD2	TRBV4-2	TRBJ2-1	TGTGCCAGCAGCCAAGCCGGGACTAGCGTGTACAATGAGCAGTTCTTC	CASSQAGTSVYNEQFF
-	TRBD1	TRBV9	TRBJ1-4	TGTGCCAGCAGCGTTGAGGGGGCCGGAAAACTGTTTTTT	CASSVEGAGKLFF
-	-	TRBV7-3	TRBJ1-1	TGTGCCAGCAGTCCACAGGGAGGGAGACTTACTGAAGCTTTCTTT	CASSPQGGRLTEAFF
-	-	TRBV28	TRBJ1-2	TGTGCCACAGCGGGGGGGGCTGACTATGGCTACACCTTC	CATAGGADYGYTF
-	TRBD2	TRBV4-2	TRBJ2-3	TGTGCCAGCAGCCAAGTGATAGCGGGAAGCACAGATACGCAGTATTTT	CASSQVIAGSTDTQYF
-	-	TRBV5-6	TRBJ2-3	TGTGCCAGCAGCTTTGGTCAGACAAGCACAGATACGCAGTATTTT	CASSFGQTSTDTQYF
-	TRBD2	TRBV28	TRBJ2-1	TGTGCCAGCGGCGGGAGCAAGGACAATGAGCAGTTCTTC	CASGGSKDNEQFF
-	-	TRBV2	TRBJ2-3	TGTGCCAGCAGTGATTTGGGAGGCCAACCGTGGGGCACAGATACGCAGTATTTT	CASSDLGGQPWGTDTQYF
-	-	TRBV27	TRBJ2-7	TGTGCCAGCAGTCCCCGAGGGGGTGGCTACGAGCAGTACTTC	CASSPRGGGYEQYF